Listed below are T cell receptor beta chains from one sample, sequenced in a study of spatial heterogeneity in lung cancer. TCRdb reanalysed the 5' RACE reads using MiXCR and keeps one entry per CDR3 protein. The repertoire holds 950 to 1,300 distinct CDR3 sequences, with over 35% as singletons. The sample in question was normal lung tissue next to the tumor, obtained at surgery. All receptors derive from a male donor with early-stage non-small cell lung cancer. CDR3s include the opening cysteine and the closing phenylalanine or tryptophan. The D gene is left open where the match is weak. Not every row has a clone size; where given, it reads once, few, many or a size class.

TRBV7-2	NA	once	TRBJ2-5	TGTGCCAGCAGCTTAGTTTGGGAAGCAGAGACCCAGTACTTC	CASSLVWEAETQYF
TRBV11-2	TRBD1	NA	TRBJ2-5	TGTGCCAGCAGCGAAACAGGGGGATTAGAGACCCAGTACTTC	CASSETGGLETQYF
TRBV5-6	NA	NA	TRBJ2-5	TGTGCCAGCAGCTTGGAGCGCGTGGGGATGTACCAAGAGACCCAGTACTTC	CASSLERVGMYQETQYF
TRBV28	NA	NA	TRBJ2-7	TGTGCCAGCAGACAACAGGAGTACGAGCAGTACTTC	CASRQQEYEQYF
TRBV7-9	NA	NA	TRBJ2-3	TGTGCCACCGACGGGGGGCCAAGCACAGATACGCAGTATTTT	CATDGGPSTDTQYF
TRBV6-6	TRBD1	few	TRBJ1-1	TGTGCCAGCAGTCAGATATCCGGGACAGCGGTCGCCTTT	CASSQISGTAVAF
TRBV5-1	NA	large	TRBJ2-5	TGCGCCAGCAGCTTTCAAGCTGGAGAGACCCAGTACTTC	CASSFQAGETQYF
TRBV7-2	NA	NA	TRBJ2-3	TGTGCCAGCAGTAGTGCCGATACGCAGTATTTT	CASSSADTQYF
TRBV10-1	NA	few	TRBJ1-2	TGCGCCAGCAGTGAGAGGGACACTGACTATGGCTACACCTTC	CASSERDTDYGYTF
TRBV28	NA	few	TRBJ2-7	TGTGCCAGCAGTTCTGACAGCTACGAGCAGTACTTC	CASSSDSYEQYF
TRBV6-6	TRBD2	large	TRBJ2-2	TGTGCCAGCAGCCCGAGCGGGGAGTCTGACGGGGAGCTGTTTTTT	CASSPSGESDGELFF
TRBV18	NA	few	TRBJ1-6	TGTGCCAGCTCACCACAAGGTCCAAGCTCCTATAATTCACCCCTCCACTTT	CASSPQGPSSYNSPLHF
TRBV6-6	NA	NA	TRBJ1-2	TGTGCCAGCAGTTACCCCGGGACGGTCTATGGCTACACCTTC	CASSYPGTVYGYTF
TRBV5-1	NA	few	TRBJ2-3	TGCGCCAGCAGCTTTGGGGCCCTCACAGATACGCAGTATTTT	CASSFGALTDTQYF
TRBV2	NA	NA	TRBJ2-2	TGTGCCAGCAGTGTAAAGGGAGGCACCGGGGAGCTGTTTTTT	CASSVKGGTGELFF
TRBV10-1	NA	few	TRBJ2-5	TGCGCCAGCAGTGTGGACGGGGAGCGGACCCAGTACTTC	CASSVDGERTQYF
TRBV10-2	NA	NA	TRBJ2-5	TGCGCCAGCAGTAGATTCAGGGTACAAGAGACCCAGTACTTC	CASSRFRVQETQYF
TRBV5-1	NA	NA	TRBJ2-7	TGCGCCAGCAGCGTCGGGACCCGGGGCGAGCAGTACTTC	CASSVGTRGEQYF
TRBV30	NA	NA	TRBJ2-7	TGTGCCTGGAGTGAGGGCACCGACGAGCAGTACTTC	CAWSEGTDEQYF
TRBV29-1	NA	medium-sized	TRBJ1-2	TGCAGCGTTGATGGGTTCGGGACGGAGTATGGCTACACCTTC	CSVDGFGTEYGYTF
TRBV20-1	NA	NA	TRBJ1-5	TGCAGTGCCCTGGGACTGAGTAGGGGTCAGCCCCAGCATTTT	CSALGLSRGQPQHF
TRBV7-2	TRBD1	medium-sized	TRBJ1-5	TGTGCCAGCAGCAGTCGACAGGGGGAAAACTCCAATCAGCCCCAGCATTTT	CASSSRQGENSNQPQHF
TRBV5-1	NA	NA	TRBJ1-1	TGCGCCAGCAGCTTGAATAGCGGAGGGTTCGGAGCTTTCTTT	CASSLNSGGFGAFF
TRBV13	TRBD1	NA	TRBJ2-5	TGTGCCAGCAGCATTCGACAGGGGAGAGGGGAGACCCAGTACTTC	CASSIRQGRGETQYF
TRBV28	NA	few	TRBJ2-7	TGTGCCAGCAGTTCCGTCCTCTACGAGCAGTACTTC	CASSSVLYEQYF
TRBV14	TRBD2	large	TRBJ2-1	TGTGCCAGCAGCACACTAGCGGGGGGTTGGAATGAGCAGTTCTTC	CASSTLAGGWNEQFF
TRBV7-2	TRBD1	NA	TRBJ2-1	TGTGCCGGCAACAGGGACAGGGGGAATGAGCAGTTCTTC	CAGNRDRGNEQFF
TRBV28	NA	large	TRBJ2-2	TGTGCCAGCAGCCTCAAAGGGGGGGCCTGGACCGGGGAGCTGTTTTTT	CASSLKGGAWTGELFF
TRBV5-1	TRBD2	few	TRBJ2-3	TGCGCCAGCAGAGTAGCGGGAGGGCCCGATACGCAGTATTTT	CASRVAGGPDTQYF
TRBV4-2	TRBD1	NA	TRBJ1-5	TGTGCCAGCAGCCAAGGACAGGGTATGCTGGGTCAGCCCCAGCATTTT	CASSQGQGMLGQPQHF
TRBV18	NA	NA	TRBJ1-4	TGTGCCAGCTCACCTTCAGGGGCGGCTAATGAAAAACTGTTTTTT	CASSPSGAANEKLFF
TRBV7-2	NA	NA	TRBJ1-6	TGTGCCAGCGCGGGGGGCTCCTATAATTCACCCCTCCACTTT	CASAGGSYNSPLHF
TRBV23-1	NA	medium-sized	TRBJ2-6	TGCGCCAGCAGTCAAGGGTCGAGCTCTGGGGCCAACGTCCTGACTTTC	CASSQGSSSGANVLTF
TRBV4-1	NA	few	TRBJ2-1	TGCGCCAGCAGCCATTATCCGGCCTACAATGAGCAGTTCTTC	CASSHYPAYNEQFF
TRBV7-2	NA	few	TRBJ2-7	TGTGCCAGCAGCTTAGTACTGGGGCCCTTCTCCTACGAGCAGTACTTC	CASSLVLGPFSYEQYF
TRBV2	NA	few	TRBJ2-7	TGTGCCAGCAACCCTCTAGCGTCCTACGAGCAGTACTTC	CASNPLASYEQYF
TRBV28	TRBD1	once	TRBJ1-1	TGTGCCAGCAGTCTAGTCCCGGGACAGGGATCGAACACTGAAGCTTTCTTT	CASSLVPGQGSNTEAFF
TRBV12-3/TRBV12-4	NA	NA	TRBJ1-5	TGTGCCAGCAGTTTAAAATCTGGGGGTTTTCGCAATCAGCCCCAGCATTTT	CASSLKSGGFRNQPQHF
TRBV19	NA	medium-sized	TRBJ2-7	TGTGCCTCCCCCTCCGACGGCTACGAGCAGTACTTC	CASPSDGYEQYF
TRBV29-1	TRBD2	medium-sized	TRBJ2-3	TGCAGCGTTGGATCTAGCGGGGGTTATGCAGATACGCAGTATTTT	CSVGSSGGYADTQYF
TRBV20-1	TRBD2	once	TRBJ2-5	TGCAGTATTGGCCGACTAGCGGGGCCTCAAGAGACCCAGTACTTC	CSIGRLAGPQETQYF
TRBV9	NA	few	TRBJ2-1	TGTGCCAGCAGCGTAGGGAATAGACACAATGAGCAGTTCTTC	CASSVGNRHNEQFF
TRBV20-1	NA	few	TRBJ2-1	TGCAGTGCCCCGACCCCCTACAATGAGCAGTTCTTC	CSAPTPYNEQFF